This T cell receptor beta chain emerged from a study of cytotoxic CD8 clonotypes in ibrutinib-treated CLL. Study as a whole: Responses: around 24 partial, 2 complete; after median approximately six years, around 15 stayed remitted, some 12 progressed. Each sample contained, on average, under 270,000 productive templates and some 90,000 productive rearrangements.

Trimming pared 4 bases from V and 1 base from J, leaving 14 bases between. The CDR3 spans 16 residues. In germline, CDR1 is MNHEY, CDR2 SMNVEV (reference sequence). Profiling relied on immunoSEQ multiplex PCR, and the TCRdb table lists in-frame clones only, not all of them. The sample carries some 130,000 clones, 70% to 90% recorded once. This clone was seen a single time. The rearrangement links TRBV27 to TRBJ1-5; no clear D gene. This TCR derives from a human donor with chronic lymphocytic leukemia. Sequencing used PBMCs, obtained after 24 months of ibrutinib treatment. CDR3 sequence reads: CASSSTYLRSNQPQHF. CDR3 sequence (DNA): TGTGCCAGCAGTTCTACGTATCTACGGAGCAATCAGCCCCAGCATTTT.